The sequence of this TCR beta chain was determined in a study of T cells in women clearing cervical HPV infection. Germline V gene sequence: CDR1 SGHVS, CDR2 FQNEAQ. This CDR3 is 15 amino acids long. Genomic DNA, averaging around 1,200 ng per sample, yielded TCR beta CDR3 via immunoSEQ. Libraries were prepared by immunoSEQ multiplex PCR; TCRdb keeps only in-frame clonotypes and omits some of them. The table lists about 48,000 clones. A remark on this clone: The antigen remains unidentified. An end of the junction does not agree with germline; a read error may underlie this. The read terminates 3 residues ahead of where the CDR3 ends, so the germline J gene completes it.

Study observations and caveats: CIN3+ cases had significantly higher TCR repertoire richness than controls, but evenness did not differ. Cases carried less TRBV6-7 than controls: about 0.1% versus 0.15%. Cases and controls were distinguished at AUC 0.65 to 0.85 by richness and V genes.

The receptor was isolated from a woman between 18 and 70 years old with a cervical HPV16 infection that either progressed to CIN3+ or cleared (not recorded which). The chain joins TRBV7-8 to TRBJ1-2; 8 bases map to TRBD1. Specimen: blood buffy coat. This chain's CDR3 is CASSHRTGQTYSYTF. The part of the CDR3 DNA that was read is TGTGCCAGCAGCCATAGGACAGGGCAAACCTATAGC.